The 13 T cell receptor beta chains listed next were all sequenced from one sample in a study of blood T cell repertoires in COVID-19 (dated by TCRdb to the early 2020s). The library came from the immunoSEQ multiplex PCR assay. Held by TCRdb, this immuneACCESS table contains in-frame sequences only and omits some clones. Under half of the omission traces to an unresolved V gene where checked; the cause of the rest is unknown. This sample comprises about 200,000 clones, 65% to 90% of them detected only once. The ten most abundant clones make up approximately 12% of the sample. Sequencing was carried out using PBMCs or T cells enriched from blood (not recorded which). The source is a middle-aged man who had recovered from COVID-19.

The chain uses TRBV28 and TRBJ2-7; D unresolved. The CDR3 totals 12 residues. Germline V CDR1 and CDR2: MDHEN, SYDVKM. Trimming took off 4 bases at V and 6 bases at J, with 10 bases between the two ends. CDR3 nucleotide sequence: TGTGCCAGCAGTTCCTTTAGTAGCGAGCAGTACTTC. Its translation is CASSSFSSEQYF.

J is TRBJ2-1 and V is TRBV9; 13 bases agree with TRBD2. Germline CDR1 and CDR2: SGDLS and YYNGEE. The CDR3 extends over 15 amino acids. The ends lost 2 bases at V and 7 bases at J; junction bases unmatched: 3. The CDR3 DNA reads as TGTGCCAGCAGCGTGGGGACTAGCGGGGAGAATGAGCAGTTCTTC. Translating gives CASSVGTSGENEQFF.

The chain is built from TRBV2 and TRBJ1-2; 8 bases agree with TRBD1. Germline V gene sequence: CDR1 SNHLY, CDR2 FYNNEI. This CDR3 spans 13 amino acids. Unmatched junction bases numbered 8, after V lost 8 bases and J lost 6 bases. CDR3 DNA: TGTGCCAGCGTACGACAGACAGGGGATGGCTACACCTTC. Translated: CASVRQTGDGYTF.

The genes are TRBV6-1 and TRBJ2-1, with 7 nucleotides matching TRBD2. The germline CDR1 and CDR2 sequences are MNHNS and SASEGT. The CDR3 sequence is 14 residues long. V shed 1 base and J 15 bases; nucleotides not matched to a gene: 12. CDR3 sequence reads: CASSEVGLAEKRFF. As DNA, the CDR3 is TGTGCCAGCAGTGAAGTTGGGCTAGCGGAAAAAAGGTTCTTC.

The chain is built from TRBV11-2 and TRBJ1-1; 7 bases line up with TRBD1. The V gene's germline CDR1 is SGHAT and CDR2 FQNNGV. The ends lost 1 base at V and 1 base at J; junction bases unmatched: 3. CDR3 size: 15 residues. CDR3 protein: CASSLAGQWNTEAFF. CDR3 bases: TGTGCCAGCAGCTTAGCGGGACAGTGGAACACTGAAGCTTTCTTT.

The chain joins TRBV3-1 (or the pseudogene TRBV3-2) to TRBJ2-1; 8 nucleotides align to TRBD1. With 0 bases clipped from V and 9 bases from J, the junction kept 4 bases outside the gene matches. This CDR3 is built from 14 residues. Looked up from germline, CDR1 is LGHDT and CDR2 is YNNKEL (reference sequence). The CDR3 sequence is CASSQDGGTGEQFF. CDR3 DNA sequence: TGTGCCAGCAGCCAAGATGGGGGGACAGGTGAGCAGTTCTTC.

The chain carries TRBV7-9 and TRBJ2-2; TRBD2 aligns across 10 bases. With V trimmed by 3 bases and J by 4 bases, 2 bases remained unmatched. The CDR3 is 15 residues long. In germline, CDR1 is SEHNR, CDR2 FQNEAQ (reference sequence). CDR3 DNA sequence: TGTGCCAGCAGCTTTATAGCGGGGGGCACCGGGGAGCTGTTTTTT. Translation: CASSFIAGGTGELFF.

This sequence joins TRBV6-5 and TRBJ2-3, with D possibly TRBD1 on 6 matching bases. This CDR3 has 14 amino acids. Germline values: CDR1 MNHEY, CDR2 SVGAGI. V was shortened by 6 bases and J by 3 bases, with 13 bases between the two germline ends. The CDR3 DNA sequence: TGTGCCAGCAGCGACGAGGGGGAAACAGATACGCAGTATTTT. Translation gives CASSDEGETDTQYF.

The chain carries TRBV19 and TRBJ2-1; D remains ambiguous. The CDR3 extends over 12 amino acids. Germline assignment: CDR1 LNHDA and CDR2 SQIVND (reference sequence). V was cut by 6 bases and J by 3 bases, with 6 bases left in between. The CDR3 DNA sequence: TGTGCCAGTAGAACTATCTACAATGAGCAGTTCTTC. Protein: CASRTIYNEQFF. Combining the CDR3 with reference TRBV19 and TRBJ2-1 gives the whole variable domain DGGITQSPKYLFRKEGQNVTLSCEQNLNHDAMYWYRQDPGQGLRLIYYSQIVNDFQKGDIAEGYSVSREKKESFPLTVTSAQKNPTAFYLCASRTIYNEQFFGPGTRLTVL.

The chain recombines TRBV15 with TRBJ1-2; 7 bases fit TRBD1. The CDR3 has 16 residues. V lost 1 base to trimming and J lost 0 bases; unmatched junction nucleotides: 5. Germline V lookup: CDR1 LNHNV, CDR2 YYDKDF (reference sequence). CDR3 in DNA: TGTGCCACCAGCAGAGGTACAGGGGAATCTAACTATGGCTACACCTTC. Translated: CATSRGTGESNYGYTF.

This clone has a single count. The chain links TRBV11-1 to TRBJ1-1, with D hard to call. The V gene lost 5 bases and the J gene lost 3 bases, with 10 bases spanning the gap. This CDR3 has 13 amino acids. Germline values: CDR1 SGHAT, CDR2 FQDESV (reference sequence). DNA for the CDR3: TGTGCCAGCAGCCCTAGACCAGACACTGAAGCTTTCTTT. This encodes CASSPRPDTEAFF.

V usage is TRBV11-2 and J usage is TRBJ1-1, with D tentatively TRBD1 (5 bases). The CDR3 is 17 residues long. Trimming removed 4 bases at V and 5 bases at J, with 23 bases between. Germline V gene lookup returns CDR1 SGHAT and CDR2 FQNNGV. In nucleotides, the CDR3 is TGTGCCAGCAGCTCAAGGACGGGAGTGGGGGAGAGGACTGAAGCTTTCTTT. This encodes CASSSRTGVGERTEAFF.

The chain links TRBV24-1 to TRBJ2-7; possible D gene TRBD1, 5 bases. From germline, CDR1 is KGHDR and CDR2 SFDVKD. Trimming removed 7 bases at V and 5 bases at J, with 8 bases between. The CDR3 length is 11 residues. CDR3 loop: CATSQGNEQYF. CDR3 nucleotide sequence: TGTGCCACCAGCCAGGGAAACGAGCAGTACTTC.